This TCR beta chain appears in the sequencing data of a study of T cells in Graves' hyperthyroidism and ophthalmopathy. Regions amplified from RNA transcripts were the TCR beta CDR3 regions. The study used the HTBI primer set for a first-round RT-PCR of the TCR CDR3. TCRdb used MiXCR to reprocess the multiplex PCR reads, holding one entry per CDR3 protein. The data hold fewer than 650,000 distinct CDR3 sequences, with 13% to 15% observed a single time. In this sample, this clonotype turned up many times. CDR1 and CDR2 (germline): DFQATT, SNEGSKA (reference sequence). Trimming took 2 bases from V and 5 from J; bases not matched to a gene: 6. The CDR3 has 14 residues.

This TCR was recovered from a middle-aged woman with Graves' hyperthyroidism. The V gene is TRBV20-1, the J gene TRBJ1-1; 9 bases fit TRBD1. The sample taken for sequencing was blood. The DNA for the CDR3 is TGCAGTGCTAGACGGGGACAGGGAGGAACTGAAGCTTTCTTT. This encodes CSARRGQGGTEAFF.